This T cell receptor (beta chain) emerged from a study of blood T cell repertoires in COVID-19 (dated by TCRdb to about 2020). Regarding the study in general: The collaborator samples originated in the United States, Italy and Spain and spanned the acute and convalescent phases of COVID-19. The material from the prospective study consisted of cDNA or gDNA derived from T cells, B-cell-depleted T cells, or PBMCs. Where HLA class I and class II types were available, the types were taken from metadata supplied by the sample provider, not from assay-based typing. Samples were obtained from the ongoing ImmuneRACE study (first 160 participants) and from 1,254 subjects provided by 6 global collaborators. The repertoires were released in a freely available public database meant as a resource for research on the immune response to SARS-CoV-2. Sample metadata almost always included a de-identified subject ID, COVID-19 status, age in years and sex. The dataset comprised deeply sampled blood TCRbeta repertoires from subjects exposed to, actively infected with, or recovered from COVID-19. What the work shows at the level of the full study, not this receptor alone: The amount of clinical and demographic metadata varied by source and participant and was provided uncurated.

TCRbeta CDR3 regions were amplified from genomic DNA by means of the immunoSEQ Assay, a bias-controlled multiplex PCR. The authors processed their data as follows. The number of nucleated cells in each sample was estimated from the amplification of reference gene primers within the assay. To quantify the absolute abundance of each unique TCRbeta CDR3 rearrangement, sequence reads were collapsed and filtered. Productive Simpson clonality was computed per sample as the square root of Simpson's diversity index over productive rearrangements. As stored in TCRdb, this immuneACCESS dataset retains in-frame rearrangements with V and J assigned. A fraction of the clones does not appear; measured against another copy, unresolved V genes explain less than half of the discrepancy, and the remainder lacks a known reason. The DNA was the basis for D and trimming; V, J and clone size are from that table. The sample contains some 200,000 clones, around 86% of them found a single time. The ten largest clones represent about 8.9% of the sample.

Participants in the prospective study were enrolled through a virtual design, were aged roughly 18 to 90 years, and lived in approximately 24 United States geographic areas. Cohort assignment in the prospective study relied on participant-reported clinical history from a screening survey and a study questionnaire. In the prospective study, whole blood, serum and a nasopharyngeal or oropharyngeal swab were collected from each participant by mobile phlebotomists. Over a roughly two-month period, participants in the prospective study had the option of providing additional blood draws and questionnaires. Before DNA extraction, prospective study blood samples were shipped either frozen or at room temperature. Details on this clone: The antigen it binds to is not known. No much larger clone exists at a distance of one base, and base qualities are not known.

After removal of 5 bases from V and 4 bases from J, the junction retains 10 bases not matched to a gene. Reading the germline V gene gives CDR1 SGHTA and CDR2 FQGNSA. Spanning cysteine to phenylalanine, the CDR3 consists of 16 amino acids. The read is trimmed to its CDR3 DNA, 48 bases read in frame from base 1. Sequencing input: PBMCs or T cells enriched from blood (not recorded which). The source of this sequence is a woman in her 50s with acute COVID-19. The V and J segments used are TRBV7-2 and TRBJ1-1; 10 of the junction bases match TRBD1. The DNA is TGTGCCAGCAGCACACGACAGGGGGCGAGGTCCACTGAAGCTTTCTTT. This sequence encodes CASSTRQGARSTEAFF. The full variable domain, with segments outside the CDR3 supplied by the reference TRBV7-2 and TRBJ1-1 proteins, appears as GAGVSQSPSNKVTEKGKDVELRCDPISGHTALYWYRQSLGQGLEFLIYFQGNSAPDKSGLPSDRFSAERTGGSVSTLTIQRTQQEDSAVYLCASSTRQGARSTEAFFGQGTRLTVV.